Sequencing of this T cell receptor (beta chain) was carried out in a study of blood T cells in healthy people across ages. General study findings and limits: In the absence of known donor CMV status, changes in expanded clonotypes were possibly confounded. There was a strong correlation between TCR beta diversity and naive T cell percentage.

Every donor contributed 7.5 to 10 milliliters of peripheral blood by blood draw. The germline V gene encodes CDR1 MNHEY and CDR2 SVGEGT. This CDR3 is 18 amino acids long. With 6 bases removed from V and 0 bases from J, the gap between germline ends came to 21 bases. Next came a second PCR, run for about 7 to 12 cycles, which used a sample-barcoded 5' primer along with a J-beta primer mix. Every cDNA was tagged by a template-switch adaptor with 12 random nucleotides. TCRdb reprocessed the 5' RACE reads with MiXCR, giving one entry per CDR3 protein. The sample holds some 780,000 distinct CDR3 sequences, 56% seen once. This clonotype turned up a few times. What it binds is unknown.

Sequenced material: blood. This sequence joins TRBV6-2 or TRBV6-3 and TRBJ2-4; perhaps D is TRBD1 or TRBD2 (5 bases each). The clonotype originates from a man aged 35 to 55 in good health. The DNA of the CDR3 is TGTGCCAGCAGCAGAATCTGGGACGGTACCCTAGCCAAAAACATTCAGTACTTC. Residues: CASSRIWDGTLAKNIQYF.